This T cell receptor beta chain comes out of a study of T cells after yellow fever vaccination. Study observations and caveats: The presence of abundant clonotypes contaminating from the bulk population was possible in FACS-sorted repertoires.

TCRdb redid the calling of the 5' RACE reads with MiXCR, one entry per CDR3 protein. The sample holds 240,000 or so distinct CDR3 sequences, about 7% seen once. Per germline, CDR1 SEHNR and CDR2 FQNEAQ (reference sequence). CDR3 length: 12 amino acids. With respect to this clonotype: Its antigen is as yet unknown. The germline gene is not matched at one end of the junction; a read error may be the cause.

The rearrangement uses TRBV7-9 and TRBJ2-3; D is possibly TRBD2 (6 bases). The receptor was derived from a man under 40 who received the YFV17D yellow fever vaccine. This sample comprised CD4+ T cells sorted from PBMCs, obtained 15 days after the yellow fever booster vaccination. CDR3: CASSLEVVGLHF. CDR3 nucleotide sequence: TGTGCCAGCAGCTTAGAGGTGGTAGGACTACATTTT.